This T cell receptor (beta chain) was sequenced for a study of cytomegalovirus exposure and HLA in healthy donors. General study points: Associated with cytomegalovirus, according to the listing, were 150 to 200 TCR beta chains.

V dropped 5 bases and J dropped 3; count of bases not matched to a gene: 8. CDR3 size: 15 residues. Germline lookup yields CDR1 LNHDA and CDR2 SQIVND (reference sequence). Of note for this clone: What it binds is unknown.

PCR primers comprised 60 Vbeta and 13 Jbeta primers. Repertoires were generated with immunoSEQ multiplex PCR, while TCRdb's copy carries only in-frame clones and drops some. The data contain about 160,000 clones, around four fifths of them singletons. The receptor's source is a woman in her 30s in good health and CMV-seronegative. The chain uses TRBV19 and TRBJ1-2; 8 positions match TRBD1. The sample consisted of PBMCs. The CDR3, as DNA: TGTGCCAGTAGTCGGGGGACAGGAGGGCACTATGGCTACACCTTC. Translated: CASSRGTGGHYGYTF.